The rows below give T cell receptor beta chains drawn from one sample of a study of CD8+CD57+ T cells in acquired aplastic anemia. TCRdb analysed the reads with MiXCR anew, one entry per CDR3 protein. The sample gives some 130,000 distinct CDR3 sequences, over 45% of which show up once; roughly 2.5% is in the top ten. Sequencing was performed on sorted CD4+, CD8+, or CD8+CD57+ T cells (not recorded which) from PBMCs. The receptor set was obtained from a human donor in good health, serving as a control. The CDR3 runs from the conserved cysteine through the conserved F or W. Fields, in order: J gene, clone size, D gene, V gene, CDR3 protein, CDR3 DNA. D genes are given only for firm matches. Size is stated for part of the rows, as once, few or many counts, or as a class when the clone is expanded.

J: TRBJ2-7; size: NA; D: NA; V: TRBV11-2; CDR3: CASSPTPGTPPLEQYF; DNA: TGTGCCAGCAGCCCAACCCCCGGGACACCCCCGTTGGAGCAGTACTTC
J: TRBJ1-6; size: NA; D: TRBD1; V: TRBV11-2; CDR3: CASSPLGQGRNSPLHF; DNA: TGTGCCAGCAGCCCCCTGGGACAGGGCCGTAATTCACCCCTCCACTTT
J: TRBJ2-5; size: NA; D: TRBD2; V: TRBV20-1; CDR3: CSASGIAGVGQETQYF; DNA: TGCAGTGCTAGTGGGATAGCGGGGGTCGGGCAAGAGACCCAGTACTTC
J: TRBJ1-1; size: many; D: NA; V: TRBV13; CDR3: CASSSYHRGTEAFF; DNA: TGTGCCAGCAGCTCATACCACCGGGGCACTGAAGCTTTCTTT
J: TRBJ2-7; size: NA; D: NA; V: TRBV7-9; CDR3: CASSLVLHEQYF; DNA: TGCGCCAGCAGCTTAGTACTTCACGAGCAGTACTTC
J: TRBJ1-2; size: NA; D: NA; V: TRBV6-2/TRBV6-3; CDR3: CASSRGPGNGYTF; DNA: TGTGCCAGCAGTAGAGGTCCAGGGAACGGCTACACCTTC
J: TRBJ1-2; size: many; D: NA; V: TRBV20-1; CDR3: CSARDGTSNGYTF; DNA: TGCAGTGCTAGAGACGGGACATCAAATGGCTACACCTTC
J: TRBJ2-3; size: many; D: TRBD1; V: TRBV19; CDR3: CASSMDRASTDTQYF; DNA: TGTGCCAGTAGTATGGACAGGGCCAGCACAGATACGCAGTATTTT
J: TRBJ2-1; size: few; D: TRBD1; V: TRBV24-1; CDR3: CATSDLHRPGQGCNEQFF; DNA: TGTGCCACCAGTGACCTCCACCGCCCGGGACAGGGTTGTAATGAGCAGTTCTTC
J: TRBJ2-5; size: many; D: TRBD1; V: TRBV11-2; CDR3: CASSLRDRPLQETQYF; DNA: TGTGCCAGCAGCTTAAGGGACAGACCCTTACAAGAGACCCAGTACTTC
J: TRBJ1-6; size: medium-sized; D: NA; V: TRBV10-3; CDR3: CAISDSYNSPLHF; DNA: TGTGCCATCAGTGACAGCTATAATTCACCCCTCCACTTT
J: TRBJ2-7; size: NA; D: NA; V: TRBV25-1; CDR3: CASSLGLEGWGSYEQYF; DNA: TGTGCCAGCAGCTTAGGCCTCGAGGGTTGGGGCTCCTACGAGCAGTACTTC
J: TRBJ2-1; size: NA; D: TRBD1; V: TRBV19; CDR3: CASSVAGGFNEQFF; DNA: TGTGCCAGTAGTGTAGCAGGGGGTTTCAATGAGCAGTTCTTC
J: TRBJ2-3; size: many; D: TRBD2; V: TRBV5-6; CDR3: CASSLRTSTTDTQYF; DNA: TGTGCCAGCAGCTTGAGGACTAGCACCACAGATACGCAGTATTTT
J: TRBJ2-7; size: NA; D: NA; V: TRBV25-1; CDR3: CASSYSTAGSSYEQYF; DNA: TGTGCCAGCAGTTACTCTACCGCGGGGAGCTCCTACGAGCAGTACTTC
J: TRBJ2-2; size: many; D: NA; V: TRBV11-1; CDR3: CASSLGQYTGELFF; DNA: TGTGCCAGCAGCTTAGGACAGTACACCGGGGAGCTGTTTTTT
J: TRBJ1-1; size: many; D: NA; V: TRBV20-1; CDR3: CSATAGGTEAFF; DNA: TGCAGTGCTACAGCGGGAGGCACTGAAGCTTTCTTT
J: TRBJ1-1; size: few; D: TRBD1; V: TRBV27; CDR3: CASSLSMGQGQEAFF; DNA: TGTGCCAGCAGTTTATCGATGGGACAGGGGCAAGAAGCTTTCTTT
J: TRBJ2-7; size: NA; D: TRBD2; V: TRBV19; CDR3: CATDGREGSGEQYF; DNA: TGTGCCACCGACGGGCGGGAGGGGTCGGGCGAGCAGTACTTC
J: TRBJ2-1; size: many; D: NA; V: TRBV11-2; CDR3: CASSLDIQVLYNEQFF; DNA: TGTGCCAGCAGCTTAGATATCCAGGTTCTATACAATGAGCAGTTCTTC
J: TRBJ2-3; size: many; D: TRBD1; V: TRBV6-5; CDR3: CASSYRIQRQGSTDTQYF; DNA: TGTGCCAGCAGTTACCGGATCCAGCGACAGGGTAGCACAGATACGCAGTATTTT
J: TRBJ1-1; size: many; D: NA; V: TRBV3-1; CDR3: CASSTTGNTEAFF; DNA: TGTGCCAGCAGTACGACAGGAAACACTGAAGCTTTCTTT
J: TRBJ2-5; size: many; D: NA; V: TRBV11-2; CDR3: CASSYGINGKTQYF; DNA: TGTGCCAGCAGCTACGGGATAAACGGGAAGACCCAGTACTTC
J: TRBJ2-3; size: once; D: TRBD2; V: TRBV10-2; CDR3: CASQRGDITDTQYF; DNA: TGCGCCAGCCAGCGGGGGGATATCACAGATACGCAGTATTTT
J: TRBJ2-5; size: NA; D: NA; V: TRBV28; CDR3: CASSLRSQGTETQYF; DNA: TGTGCCAGCAGTTTACGGTCACAGGGAACGGAGACCCAGTACTTC
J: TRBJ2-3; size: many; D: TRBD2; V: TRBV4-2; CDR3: CASSQAGGQSTDTQYF; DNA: TGTGCCAGCAGCCAAGCGGGGGGGCAGAGCACAGATACGCAGTATTTT
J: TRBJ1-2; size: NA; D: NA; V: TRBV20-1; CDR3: CSARDREFYGYTF; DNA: TGCAGTGCTAGGGACCGAGAGTTCTATGGCTACACCTTC
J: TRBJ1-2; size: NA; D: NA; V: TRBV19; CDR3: CASSIPTVRYHGYTF; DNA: TGTGCCAGTAGTATCCCCACTGTCAGGTACCATGGCTACACCTTC